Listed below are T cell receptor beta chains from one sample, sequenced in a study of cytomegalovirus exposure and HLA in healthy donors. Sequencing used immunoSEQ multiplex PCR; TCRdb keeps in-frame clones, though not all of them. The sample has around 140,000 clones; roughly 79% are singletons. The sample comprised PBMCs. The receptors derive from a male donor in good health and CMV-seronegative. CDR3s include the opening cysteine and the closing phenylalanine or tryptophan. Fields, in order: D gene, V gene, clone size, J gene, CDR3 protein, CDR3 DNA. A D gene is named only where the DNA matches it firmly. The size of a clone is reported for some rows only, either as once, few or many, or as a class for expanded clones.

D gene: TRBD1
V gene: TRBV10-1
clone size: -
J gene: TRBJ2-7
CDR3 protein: CASSAGGAGGFYEQYF
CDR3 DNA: TGCGCCAGCAGCGCTGGCGGGGCAGGGGGCTTTTACGAGCAGTACTTC

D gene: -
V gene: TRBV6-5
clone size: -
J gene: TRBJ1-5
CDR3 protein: CATGNDSNQPQHF
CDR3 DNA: TGTGCCACCGGGAATGATAGCAATCAGCCCCAGCATTTT

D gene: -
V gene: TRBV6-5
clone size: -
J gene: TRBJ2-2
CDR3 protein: CASSYSSSNTGELFF
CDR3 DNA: TGTGCCAGCAGTTACTCGTCGTCGAACACCGGGGAGCTGTTTTTT

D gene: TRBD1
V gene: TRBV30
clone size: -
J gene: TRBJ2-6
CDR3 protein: CACAGTGLSGANVLTF
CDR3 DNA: TGTGCCTGTGCCGGGACAGGGCTGTCTGGGGCCAACGTCCTGACTTTC

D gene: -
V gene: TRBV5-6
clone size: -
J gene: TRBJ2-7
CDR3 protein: CASSWGDSSYEQYF
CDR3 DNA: TGTGCCAGCAGCTGGGGGGACAGTTCCTACGAGCAGTACTTC

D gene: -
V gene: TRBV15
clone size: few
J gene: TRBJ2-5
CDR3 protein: CATATLRGGQETQYF
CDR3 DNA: TGTGCCACCGCAACCCTGAGAGGGGGCCAAGAGACCCAGTACTTC

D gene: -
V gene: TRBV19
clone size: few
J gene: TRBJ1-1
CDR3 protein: CASSMRGLSTEAFF
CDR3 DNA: TGTGCCAGTAGTATGCGAGGGTTGAGCACTGAAGCTTTCTTT

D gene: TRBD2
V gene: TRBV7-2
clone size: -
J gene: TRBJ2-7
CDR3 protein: CASSPEDRAGGHEQYF
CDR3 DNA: TGTGCCAGCAGCCCCGAAGATCGGGCGGGGGGACACGAGCAGTACTTC

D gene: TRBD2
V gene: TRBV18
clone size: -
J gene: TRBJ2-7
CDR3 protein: CASSPPGLAGSEQYF
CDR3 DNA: TGTGCCAGCTCACCACCCGGACTAGCGGGGAGCGAGCAGTACTTC

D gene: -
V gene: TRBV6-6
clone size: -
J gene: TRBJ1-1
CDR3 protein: CASSYGLMNTEAFF
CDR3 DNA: TGTGCCAGCAGTTACGGACTCATGAACACTGAAGCTTTCTTT

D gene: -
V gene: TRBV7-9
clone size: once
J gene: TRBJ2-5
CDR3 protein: CASSPQGGLTQYF
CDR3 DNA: TGTGCCAGCAGCCCTCAGGGGGGTTTAACCCAGTACTTC

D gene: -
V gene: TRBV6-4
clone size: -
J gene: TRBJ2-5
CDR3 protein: CASSPSPGGPETQYF
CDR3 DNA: TGTGCCAGCAGTCCCTCCCCGGGGGGCCCAGAGACCCAGTACTTC

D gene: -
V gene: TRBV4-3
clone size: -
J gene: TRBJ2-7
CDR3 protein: CASSQDPWGSPSYEQYF
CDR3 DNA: TGCGCCAGCAGCCAAGACCCCTGGGGCAGCCCCTCCTACGAGCAGTACTTC

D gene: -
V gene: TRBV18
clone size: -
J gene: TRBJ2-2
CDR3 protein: CASSPAGGELFF
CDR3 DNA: TGTGCCAGCTCACCAGCGGGCGGGGAGCTGTTTTTT

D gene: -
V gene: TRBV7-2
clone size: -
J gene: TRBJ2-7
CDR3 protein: CASSPRGLTYEQYF
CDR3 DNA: TGTGCCAGCAGCCCTCGCGGGCTAACCTACGAGCAGTACTTC

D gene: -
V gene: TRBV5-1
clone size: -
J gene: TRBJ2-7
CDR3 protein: CASSPRQVSAYEQYF
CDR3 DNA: TGCGCCAGCAGCCCTAGACAGGTTTCAGCCTACGAGCAGTACTTC

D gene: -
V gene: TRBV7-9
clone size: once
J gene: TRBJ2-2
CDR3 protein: CSSSPTRTVNTGELFF
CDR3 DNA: TGTTCCAGCAGCCCGACTCGGACAGTGAACACCGGGGAGCTGTTTTTT

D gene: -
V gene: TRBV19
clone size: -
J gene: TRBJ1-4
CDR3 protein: CASSIGGSVAVEKLFF
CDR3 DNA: TGTGCCAGTAGTATCGGAGGGTCTGTTGCTGTGGAGAAACTGTTTTTT

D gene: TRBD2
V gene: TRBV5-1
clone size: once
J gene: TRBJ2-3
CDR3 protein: CASSLGSGSLTDTQYF
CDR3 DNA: TGCGCCAGCAGCTTGGGTAGCGGGTCCCTCACAGATACGCAGTATTTT

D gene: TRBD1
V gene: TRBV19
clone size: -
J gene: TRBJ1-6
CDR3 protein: CASSVTGATGSPLHF
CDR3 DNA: TGTGCCAGTAGTGTCACAGGGGCGACGGGGTCACCCCTCCACTTT

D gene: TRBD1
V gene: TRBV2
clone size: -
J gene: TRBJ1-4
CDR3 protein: CASGQAGNEKLFF
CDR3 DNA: TGTGCCAGCGGACAGGCGGGTAATGAAAAACTGTTTTTT

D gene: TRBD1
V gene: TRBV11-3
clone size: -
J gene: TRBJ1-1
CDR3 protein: CASSLVTGGTEAFF
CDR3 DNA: TGTGCCAGCAGCTTAGTAACAGGGGGAACTGAAGCTTTCTTT

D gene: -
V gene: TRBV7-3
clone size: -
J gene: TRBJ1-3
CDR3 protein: CASSSRGSGNTIYF
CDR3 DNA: TGTGCCAGCAGCAGTCGTGGGAGCGGAAACACCATATATTTT

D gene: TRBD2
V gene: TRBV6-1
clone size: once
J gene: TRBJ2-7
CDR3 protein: CASSERGGSYEQYF
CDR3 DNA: TGTGCCAGCAGTGAAAGGGGAGGGTCCTACGAGCAGTACTTC

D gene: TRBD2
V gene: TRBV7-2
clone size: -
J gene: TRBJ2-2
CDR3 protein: CASRRTSDTGELFF
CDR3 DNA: TGTGCCAGCAGACGGACTAGCGACACCGGGGAGCTGTTTTTT

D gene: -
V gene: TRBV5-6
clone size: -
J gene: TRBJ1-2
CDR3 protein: CASSWTLLNYGYTF
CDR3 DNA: TGTGCCAGCAGCTGGACTCTTTTAAACTATGGCTACACCTTC

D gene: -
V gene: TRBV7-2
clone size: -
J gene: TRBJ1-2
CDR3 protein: CASSLVSGQLAPYGYTF
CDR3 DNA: TGTGCCAGCAGCTTAGTTTCCGGACAGCTAGCACCCTATGGCTACACCTTC

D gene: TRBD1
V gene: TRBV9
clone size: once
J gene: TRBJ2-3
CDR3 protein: CASSVGLTGETDTQYF
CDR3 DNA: TGTGCCAGCAGCGTAGGGTTAACAGGGGAAACAGATACGCAGTATTTT

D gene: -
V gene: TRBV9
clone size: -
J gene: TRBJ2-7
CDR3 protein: CASSIGGSSSYEQYF
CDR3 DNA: TGTGCCAGCAGCATCGGAGGGTCGAGCTCCTACGAGCAGTACTTC

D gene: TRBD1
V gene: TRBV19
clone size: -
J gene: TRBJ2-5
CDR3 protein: CASGQGDGETQYF
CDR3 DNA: TGTGCCAGTGGACAGGGGGACGGGGAGACCCAGTACTTC

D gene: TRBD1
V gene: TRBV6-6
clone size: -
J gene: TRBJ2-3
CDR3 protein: CASGGQGSTDTQYF
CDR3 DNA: TGTGCCAGCGGGGGACAGGGAAGCACAGATACGCAGTATTTT

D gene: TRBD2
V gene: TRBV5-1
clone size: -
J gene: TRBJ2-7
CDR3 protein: CASSPRLASSYEQYF
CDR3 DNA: TGCGCCAGCAGCCCCCGACTAGCCAGCTCCTACGAGCAGTACTTC

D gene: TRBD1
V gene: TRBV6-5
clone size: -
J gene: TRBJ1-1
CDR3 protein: CASSTSGTANTEAFF
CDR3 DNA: TGTGCCAGCAGTACCTCCGGGACAGCGAACACTGAAGCTTTCTTT

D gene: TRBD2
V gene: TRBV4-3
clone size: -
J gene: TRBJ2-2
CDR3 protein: CASSQLRLAGGPTGELFF
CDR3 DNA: TGCGCCAGCAGCCAACTCCGACTAGCGGGGGGCCCCACCGGGGAGCTGTTTTTT

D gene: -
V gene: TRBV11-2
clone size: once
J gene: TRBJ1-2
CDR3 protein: CASSRSSGDGYTF
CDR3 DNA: TGTGCCAGCAGCCGAAGCAGCGGGGATGGCTACACCTTC

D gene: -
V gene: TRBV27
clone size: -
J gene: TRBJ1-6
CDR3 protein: CASSLTGTSPLHF
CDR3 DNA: TGTGCCAGCAGTTTAACAGGGACCTCACCCCTCCACTTT

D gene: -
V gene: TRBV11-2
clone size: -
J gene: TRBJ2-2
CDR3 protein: CASSLYGELFF
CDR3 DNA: TGTGCCAGCAGCTTGTACGGGGAGCTGTTTTTT

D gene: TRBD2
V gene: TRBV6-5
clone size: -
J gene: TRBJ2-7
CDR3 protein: CACRGTSTYEQYF
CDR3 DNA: TGTGCCTGCCGGGGGACTAGCACCTACGAGCAGTACTTC

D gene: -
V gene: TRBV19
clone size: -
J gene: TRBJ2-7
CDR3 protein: CASSSGPRRYF
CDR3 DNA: TGTGCCAGTAGCTCCGGTCCTAGGAGGTACTTC

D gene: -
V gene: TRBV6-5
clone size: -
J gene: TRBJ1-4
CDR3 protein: CASSLEGLNEKLFF
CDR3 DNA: TGTGCCAGCAGTTTGGAAGGACTAAATGAAAAACTGTTTTTT

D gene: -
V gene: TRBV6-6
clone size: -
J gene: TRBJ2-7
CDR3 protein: CASSYGGFYEQYF
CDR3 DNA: TGTGCCAGCAGTTACGGAGGGTTCTACGAGCAGTACTTC

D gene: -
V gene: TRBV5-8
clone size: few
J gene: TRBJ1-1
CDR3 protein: CASSLAVGAAFF
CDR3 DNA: TGTGCCAGCAGCTTGGCCGTGGGGGCCGCTTTCTTT

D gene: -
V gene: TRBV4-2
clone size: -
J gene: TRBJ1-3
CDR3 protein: CASSQDRWEVSGNTIYF
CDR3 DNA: TGTGCCAGCAGCCAAGATCGTTGGGAGGTTTCGGGAAACACCATATATTTT

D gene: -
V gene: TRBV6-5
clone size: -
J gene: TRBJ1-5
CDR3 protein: CASSSDYSNQPQHF
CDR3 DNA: TGTGCCAGCAGTTCCGACTATAGCAATCAGCCCCAGCATTTT

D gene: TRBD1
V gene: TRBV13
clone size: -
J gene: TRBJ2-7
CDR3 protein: CASSSTTGGHSYEQYF
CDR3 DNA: TGTGCCAGCAGCTCAACGACAGGGGGACACTCCTACGAGCAGTACTTC

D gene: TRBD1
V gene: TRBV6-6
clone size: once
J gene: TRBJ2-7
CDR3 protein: CASSYSDRAGEQYF
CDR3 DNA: TGTGCCAGCAGTTATTCGGACAGGGCGGGGGAGCAGTACTTC

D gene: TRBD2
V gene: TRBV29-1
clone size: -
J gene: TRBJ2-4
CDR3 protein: CSGSSGGAWNIQYF
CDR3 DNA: TGCAGCGGGTCTAGCGGGGGGGCCTGGAACATTCAGTACTTC

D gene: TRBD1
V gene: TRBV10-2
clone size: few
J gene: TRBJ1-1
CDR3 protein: CASRGQDTEAFF
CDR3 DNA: TGCGCCAGCAGGGGACAGGACACTGAAGCTTTCTTT

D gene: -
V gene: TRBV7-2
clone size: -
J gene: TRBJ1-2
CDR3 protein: CASSPYHSNYGYTF
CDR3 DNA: TGTGCCAGCAGCCCATATCACAGTAACTATGGCTACACCTTC

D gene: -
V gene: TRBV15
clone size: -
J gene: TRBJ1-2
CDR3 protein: CATSRDRGGYGYTF
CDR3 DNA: TGTGCCACCAGCAGAGATCGAGGGGGCTATGGCTACACCTTC

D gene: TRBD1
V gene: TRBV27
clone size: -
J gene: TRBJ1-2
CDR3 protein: CASSPRTGGVGYTF
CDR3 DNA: TGTGCCAGCAGTCCTCGGACAGGGGGAGTCGGCTACACCTTC

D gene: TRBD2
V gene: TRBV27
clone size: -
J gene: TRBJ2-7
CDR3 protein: CASSFLLAGAYEQYF
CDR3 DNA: TGTGCCAGCAGTTTTTTGTTAGCGGGCGCATACGAGCAGTACTTC

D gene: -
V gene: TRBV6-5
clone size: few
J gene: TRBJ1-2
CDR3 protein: CASSYWGDGYTF
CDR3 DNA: TGTGCCAGCAGTTACTGGGGAGACGGCTACACCTTC

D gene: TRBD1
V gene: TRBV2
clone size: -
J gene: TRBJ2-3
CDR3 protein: CASRADRGLSTDTQYF
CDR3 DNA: TGTGCCAGCAGAGCAGACAGGGGACTTAGCACAGATACGCAGTATTTT

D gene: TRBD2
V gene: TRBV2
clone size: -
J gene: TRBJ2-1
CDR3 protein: CASIQTGTSGLGEQFF
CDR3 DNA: TGTGCCAGCATCCAAACCGGGACTAGCGGCCTGGGTGAGCAGTTCTTC

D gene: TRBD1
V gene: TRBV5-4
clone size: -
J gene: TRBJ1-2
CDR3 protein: CASSLVDRYPASYGYTF
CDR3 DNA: TGTGCCAGCAGCTTGGTGGACAGGTATCCCGCTTCCTATGGCTACACCTTC

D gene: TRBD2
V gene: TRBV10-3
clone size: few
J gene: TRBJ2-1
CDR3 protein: CAISLAGENNEQFF
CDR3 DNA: TGTGCCATCAGTTTAGCGGGGGAGAACAATGAGCAGTTCTTC

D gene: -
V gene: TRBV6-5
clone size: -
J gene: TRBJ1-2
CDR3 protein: CASAYDRNYGYTF
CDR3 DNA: TGTGCCAGCGCGTATGACAGAAACTATGGCTACACCTTC

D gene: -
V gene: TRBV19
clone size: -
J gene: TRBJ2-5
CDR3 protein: CASNSGGGYETQYF
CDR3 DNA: TGTGCCAGTAACTCCGGGGGTGGTTACGAGACCCAGTACTTC

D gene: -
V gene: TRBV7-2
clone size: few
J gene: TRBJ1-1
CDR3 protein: CASSRPPRTEAFF
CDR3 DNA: TGTGCCAGCAGCCGTCCTCCCCGCACTGAAGCTTTCTTT